This TCR beta chain was documented in a study of T-cell memory formation after mild COVID-19. Trimming shortened V by 0 bases and J by 4 bases, and 14 bases separated the two germline ends. Germline V gives CDR1 LNHNV, CDR2 YYDKDF (reference sequence). The CDR3 has 16 amino acids. Study-wide results and limits: Largely, contracting CD4+ clones fell within CM and EM, and contracting CD8+ clones within EMRA. In pre-infection memory, a portion of responding clones appeared, which suggested that cross-reactive memory joined. The authors did not confirm SARS-CoV-2 specificity of second-wave clones peaking day 37. CD4/CD8 balance held among clones contracting day 15 to 85, and later expanders leaned CD4+.

There are a few counts of this clonotype. Antigen unknown. MiXCR, applied by TCRdb to the 5' RACE reads, yields one record per CDR3 protein. Seen here are more than 75,000 distinct CDR3 sequences, more than 20% observed once, and the top ten hold roughly 40%. The specimen was PBMCs or a T cell subset sorted from them (not recorded which). The chain joins TRBV15 to TRBJ2-3; D remains unclear. This TCR came from a man between 18 and 35 years old who had mild COVID-19 (a few samples of this study predate the infection). Cell type and time point are not known. The CDR3 loop reads CATSRDPSSHPDTQYF. CDR3 nucleotide sequence: TGTGCCACCAGCAGAGATCCCTCCTCTCACCCAGATACGCAGTATTTT.